Given below is one T cell receptor (beta chain) in context. Its antigen remains unidentified. This entry is derived from a study of T cells in Graves' hyperthyroidism and ophthalmopathy. Study-level points and caveats: Most thyroid clonotypes expanded above 0.001 were also detected in blood.

TCR beta CDR3 region amplification was performed from RNA transcripts. The study used the HTBI primer set for a first-round RT-PCR of the TCR CDR3. TCRdb recomputed calls from the multiplex PCR reads with MiXCR, one row per CDR3 protein. The table records roughly 740,000 distinct CDR3 sequences, around 15% of them present only once. This CDR3 has 12 residues. The germline V gene encodes CDR1 SQVTM and CDR2 ANQGSEA. The sample taken for sequencing was blood. This TCR was recovered from a man younger than 30 with Graves' hyperthyroidism. The chain uses TRBV29-1 and TRBJ2-1; 7 nucleotides line up with TRBD2. CDR3 region: CSWGGSHNEQFF. In DNA form, the CDR3 reads TGCAGTTGGGGCGGGAGCCACAATGAGCAGTTCTTC.